The entry below gives a single T cell receptor (beta chain) sequence along with its context. This sample is drawn from a study of patients and donors after allogeneic stem cell transplantation. The CDR3 extends over 15 amino acids. Deletions cut 5 bases from V and 4 bases from J, with 17 bases between. In TCRdb, the RT-PCR reads were re-called with MiXCR into one record per CDR3 protein. The sample lists roughly 880,000 distinct CDR3 sequences, about 20% seen once, with around 5.5% in the top ten. The receptor comes from a human donor who was either an allogeneic HSCT recipient or a stem cell or donor lymphocyte infusion donor (not recorded which). It is not recorded whose cells these are; they may come from a transplant donor. V gene TRBV12-3 or TRBV12-4 combines with J gene TRBJ1-2; a weak D match, TRBD1 (5 bases). Input material: blood, either unsorted or a sorted T cell fraction (not recorded which). The CDR3 loop reads CASSPFTDRSYGYTF. In nucleotides, the CDR3 is TGTGCCAGCAGTCCCTTTACAGACAGATCCTATGGCTACACCTTC.